The next 5 T cell receptor beta chains were all read from a single sample in a study of cytomegalovirus exposure and HLA in healthy donors. The primer mix had 60 Vbeta and 13 Jbeta primers. This table comes from immunoSEQ multiplex PCR, and its TCRdb copy is limited to in-frame clones, with some not included. The sample shows about 140,000 clones, roughly 80% of them seen only once. Sequenced: PBMCs. These receptors came from a male donor in good health and CMV-seronegative.

J is TRBJ1-2 and V is TRBV11-2; D possibly corresponds to TRBD1 (6 bases). Germline V gene lookup returns CDR1 SGHAT and CDR2 FQNNGV. V was trimmed by 5 bases and J by 3 bases, leaving 13 bases between them. The CDR3 consists of 14 residues. The CDR3 loop is CASSHSDSDYGYTF. Written as DNA, the CDR3 is TGTGCCAGCAGCCACTCGGACAGTGACTATGGCTACACCTTC.

This rearrangement joins TRBV6-4 to TRBJ1-1; the D is unclear. V was cut by 2 bases and J by 9 bases, with 13 bases left in between. The germline V gene has CDR1 MRHNA and CDR2 SNTAGT. The CDR3 covers 13 residues. CDR3 DNA: TGTGCCAGCAGTGACGCTCCGGGAATTCAAGCTTTCTTT. This sequence encodes CASSDAPGIQAFF.

This clone was seen only once. V gene TRBV9 combines with J gene TRBJ2-1; 11 nucleotides line up with TRBD2. The CDR3 is made up of 17 amino acids. Trimming took 3 bases from V and 7 from J; bases not matched to a gene: 12. Germline assignment: CDR1 SGDLS and CDR2 YYNGEE. Written as DNA, the CDR3 is TGTGCCAGCAGCGGATCTAGCGGGGGGTTAGGTGGTAATGAGCAGTTCTTC. Translation gives CASSGSSGGLGGNEQFF. Supplemented by reference TRBV9 and TRBJ2-1, the full variable domain reads DSGVTQTPKHLITATGQRVTLRCSPRSGDLSVYWYQQSLDQGLQFLIQYYNGEERAKGNILERFSAQQFPDLHSELNLSSLELGDSALYFCASSGSSGGLGGNEQFFGPGTRLTVL.

This chain uses TRBV30 with TRBJ1-1; 8 bases are shared with TRBD1. J lost 5 bases, V lost 5 bases, and 4 bases had no gene match. The CDR3 length is 12 residues. Germline V gives CDR1 GTSNPN, CDR2 SVGIG (reference sequence). The CDR3 DNA is TGTGCCTGGTCTACAGGGGGGACTGAAGCTTTCTTT. Its translation is CAWSTGGTEAFF.

The chain is built from TRBV5-1 and TRBJ2-3, with 9 bases fitting TRBD2. Trimming took 0 bases from V and 6 from J; bases not matched to a gene: 5. The CDR3 totals 15 residues. Germline loops: CDR1 SGHRS, CDR2 YFSETQ. The CDR3 here is CASSLATSGRDTQYF. In DNA, the CDR3 is TGCGCCAGCAGCTTGGCGACTAGCGGACGGGATACGCAGTATTTT.